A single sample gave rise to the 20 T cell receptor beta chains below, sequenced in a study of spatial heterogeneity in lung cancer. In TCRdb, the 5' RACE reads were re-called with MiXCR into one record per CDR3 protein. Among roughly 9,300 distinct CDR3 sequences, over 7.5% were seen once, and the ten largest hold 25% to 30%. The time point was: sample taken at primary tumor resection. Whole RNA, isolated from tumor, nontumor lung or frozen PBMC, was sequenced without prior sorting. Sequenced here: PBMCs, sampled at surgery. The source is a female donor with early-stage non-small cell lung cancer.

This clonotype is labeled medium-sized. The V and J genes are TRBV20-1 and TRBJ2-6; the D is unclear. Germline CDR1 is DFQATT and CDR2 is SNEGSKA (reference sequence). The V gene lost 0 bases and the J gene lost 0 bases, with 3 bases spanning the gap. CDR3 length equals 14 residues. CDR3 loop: CSAREGSGANVLTF. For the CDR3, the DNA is TGCAGTGCTAGAGAAGGCTCTGGGGCCAACGTCCTGACTTTC.

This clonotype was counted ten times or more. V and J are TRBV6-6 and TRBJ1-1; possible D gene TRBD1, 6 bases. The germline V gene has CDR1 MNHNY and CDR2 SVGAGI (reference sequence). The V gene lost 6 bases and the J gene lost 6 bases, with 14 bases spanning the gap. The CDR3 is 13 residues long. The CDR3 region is CASRGSGEAEAFF. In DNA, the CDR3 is TGTGCCAGCAGGGGGTCAGGGGAGGCTGAAGCTTTCTTT.

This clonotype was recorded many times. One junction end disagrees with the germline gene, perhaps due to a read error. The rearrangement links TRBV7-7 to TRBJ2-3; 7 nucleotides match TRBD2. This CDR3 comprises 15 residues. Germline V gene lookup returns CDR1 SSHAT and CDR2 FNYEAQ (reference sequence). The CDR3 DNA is TGTGCTAGCAGCTTTGGGGGAGGGCCGGCGGATACGCAGTATTTT. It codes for CASSFGGGPADTQYF.

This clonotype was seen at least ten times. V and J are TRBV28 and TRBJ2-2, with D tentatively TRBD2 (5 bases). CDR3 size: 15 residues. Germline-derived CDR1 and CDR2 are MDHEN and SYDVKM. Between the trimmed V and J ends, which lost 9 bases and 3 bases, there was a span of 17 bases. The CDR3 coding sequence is TGTGCCAGTCTCACCTCGGGAAGGGACACCGGGGAGCTGTTTTTT. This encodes CASLTSGRDTGELFF.

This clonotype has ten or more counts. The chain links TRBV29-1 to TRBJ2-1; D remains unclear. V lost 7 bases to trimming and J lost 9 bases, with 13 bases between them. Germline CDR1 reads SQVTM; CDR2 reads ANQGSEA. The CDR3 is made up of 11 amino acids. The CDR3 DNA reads TGCAGCGGGAGTATGGGCGGTGAGCAGTTCTTC. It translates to CSGSMGGEQFF.

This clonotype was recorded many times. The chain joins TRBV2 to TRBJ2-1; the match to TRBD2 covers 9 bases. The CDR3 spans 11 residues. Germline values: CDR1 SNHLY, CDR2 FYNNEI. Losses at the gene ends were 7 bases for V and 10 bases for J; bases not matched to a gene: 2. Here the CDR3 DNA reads TGTGCCAGCAAGCGGGAGGAAGAGCAGTTCTTC. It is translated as CASKREEEQFF. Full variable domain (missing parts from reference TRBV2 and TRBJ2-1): EPEVTQTPSHQVTQMGQEVILRCVPISNHLYFYWYRQILGQKVEFLVSFYNNEISEKSEIFDDQFSVERPDGSNFTLKIRSTKLEDSAMYFCASKREEEQFFGPGTRLTVL.

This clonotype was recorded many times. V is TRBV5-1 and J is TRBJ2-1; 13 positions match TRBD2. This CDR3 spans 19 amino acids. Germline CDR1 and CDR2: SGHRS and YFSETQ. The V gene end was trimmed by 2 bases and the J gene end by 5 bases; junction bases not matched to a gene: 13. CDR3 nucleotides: TGCGCCAGCAGCTTCCAAATGACTAGCGGGGGGTTACCGAACAATGAGCAGTTCTTC. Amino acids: CASSFQMTSGGLPNNEQFF. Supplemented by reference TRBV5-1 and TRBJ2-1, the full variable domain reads KAGVTQTPRYLIKTRGQQVTLSCSPISGHRSVSWYQQTPGQGLQFLFEYFSETQRNKGNFPGRFSGRQFSNSRSEMNVSTLELGDSALYLCASSFQMTSGGLPNNEQFFGPGTRLTVL.

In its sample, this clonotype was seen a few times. CDR3 protein: CASSPGTFAVDTQYF. Written as DNA, the CDR3 is TGTGCCAGCAGCCCGGGGACCTTCGCAGTAGATACGCAGTATTTT. V and J are TRBV14 and TRBJ2-3, with D possibly being TRBD1 or TRBD2 (5 bases each). CDR1 and CDR2 (germline): SGHDN, FVKESK. The germline V and J ends were trimmed by 4 bases and 5 bases, with 16 bases remaining between them. This CDR3 spans 15 amino acids. The whole variable domain, filled in from reference TRBV14 and TRBJ2-3, reads EAGVTQFPSHSVIEKGQTVTLRCDPISGHDNLYWYRRVMGKEIKFLLHFVKESKQDESGMPNNRFLAERTGGTYSTLKVQPAELEDSGVYFCASSPGTFAVDTQYFGPGTRLTVL.

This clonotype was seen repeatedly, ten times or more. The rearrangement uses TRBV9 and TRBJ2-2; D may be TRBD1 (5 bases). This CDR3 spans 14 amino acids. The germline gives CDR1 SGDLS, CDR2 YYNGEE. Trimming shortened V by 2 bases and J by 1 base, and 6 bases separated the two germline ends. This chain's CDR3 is CASSVGQNTGELFF. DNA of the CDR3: TGTGCCAGCAGCGTTGGACAGAACACCGGGGAGCTGTTTTTT.

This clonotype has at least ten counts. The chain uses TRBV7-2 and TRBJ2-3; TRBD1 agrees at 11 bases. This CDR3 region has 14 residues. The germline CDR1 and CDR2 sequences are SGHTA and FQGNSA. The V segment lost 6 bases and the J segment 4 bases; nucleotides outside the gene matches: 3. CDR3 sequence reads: CASSGQGAPDTQYF. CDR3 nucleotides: TGTGCCAGCAGTGGACAGGGGGCACCAGATACGCAGTATTTT. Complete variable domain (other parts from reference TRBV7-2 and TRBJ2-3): GAGVSQSPSNKVTEKGKDVELRCDPISGHTALYWYRQSLGQGLEFLIYFQGNSAPDKSGLPSDRFSAERTGGSVSTLTIQRTQQEDSAVYLCASSGQGAPDTQYFGPGTRLTVL.

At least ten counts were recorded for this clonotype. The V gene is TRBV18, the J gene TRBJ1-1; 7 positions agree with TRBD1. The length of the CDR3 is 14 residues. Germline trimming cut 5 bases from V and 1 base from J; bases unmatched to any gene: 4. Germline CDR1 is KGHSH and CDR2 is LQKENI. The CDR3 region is CASSTTGTNTEAFF. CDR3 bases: TGTGCCAGCTCAACGACAGGGACGAACACTGAAGCTTTCTTT.

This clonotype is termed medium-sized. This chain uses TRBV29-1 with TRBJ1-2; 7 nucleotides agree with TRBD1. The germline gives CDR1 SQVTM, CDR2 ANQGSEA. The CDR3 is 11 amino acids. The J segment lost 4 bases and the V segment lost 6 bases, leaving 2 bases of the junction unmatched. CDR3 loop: CSVRDSYGYTF. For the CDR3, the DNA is TGCAGCGTGCGGGACAGCTATGGCTACACCTTC.

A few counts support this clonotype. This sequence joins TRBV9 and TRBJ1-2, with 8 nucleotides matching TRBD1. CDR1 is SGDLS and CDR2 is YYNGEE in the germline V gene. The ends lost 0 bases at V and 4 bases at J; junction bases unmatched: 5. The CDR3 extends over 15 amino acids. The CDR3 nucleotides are TGTGCCAGCAGCGTAGCTTCCCAGGGGGCCTATGGCTACACCTTC. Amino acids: CASSVASQGAYGYTF.

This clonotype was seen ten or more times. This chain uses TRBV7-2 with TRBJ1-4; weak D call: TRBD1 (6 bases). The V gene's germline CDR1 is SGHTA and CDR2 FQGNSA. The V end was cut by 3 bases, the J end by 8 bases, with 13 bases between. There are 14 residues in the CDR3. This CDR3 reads CASSLGQGREKLFF. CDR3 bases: TGTGCCAGCAGCTTGGGGCAGGGGAGGGAAAAACTGTTTTTT.

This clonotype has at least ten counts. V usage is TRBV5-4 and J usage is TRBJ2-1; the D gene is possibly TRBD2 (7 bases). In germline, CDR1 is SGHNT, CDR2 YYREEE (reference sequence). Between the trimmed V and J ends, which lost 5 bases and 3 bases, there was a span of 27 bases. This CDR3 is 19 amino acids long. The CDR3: CASRSGGGGRLGIYNEQFF. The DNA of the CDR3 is TGTGCCAGCAGAAGTGGCGGCGGGGGCCGGCTCGGCATCTACAATGAGCAGTTCTTC.

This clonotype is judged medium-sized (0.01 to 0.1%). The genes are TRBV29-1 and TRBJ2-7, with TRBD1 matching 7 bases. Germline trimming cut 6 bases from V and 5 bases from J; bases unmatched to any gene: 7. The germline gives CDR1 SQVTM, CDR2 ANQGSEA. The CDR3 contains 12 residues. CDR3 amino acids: CSVITGDHEQYF. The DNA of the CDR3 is TGCAGCGTCATAACAGGGGACCACGAGCAGTACTTC.

The DNA for the CDR3 is TGTGCCACCAGCAGACGAGGGTACGAGCAGTACTTC. Its translation is CATSRRGYEQYF. The chain joins TRBV15 to TRBJ2-7; D is perhaps TRBD2 (5 bases). Per the germline V gene, CDR1 is LNHNV and CDR2 is YYDKDF (reference sequence). The CDR3 is made up of 12 amino acids. Trimming left V 2 bases short and J 4 bases short, with 6 bases between.

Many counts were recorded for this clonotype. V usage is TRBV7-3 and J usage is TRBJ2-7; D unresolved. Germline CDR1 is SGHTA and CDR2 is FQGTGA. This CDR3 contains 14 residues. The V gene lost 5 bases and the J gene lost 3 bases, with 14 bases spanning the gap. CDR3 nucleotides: TGTGCCAGCAGCGACGGTTGGCCCCTCTACGAGCAGTACTTC. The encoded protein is CASSDGWPLYEQYF.

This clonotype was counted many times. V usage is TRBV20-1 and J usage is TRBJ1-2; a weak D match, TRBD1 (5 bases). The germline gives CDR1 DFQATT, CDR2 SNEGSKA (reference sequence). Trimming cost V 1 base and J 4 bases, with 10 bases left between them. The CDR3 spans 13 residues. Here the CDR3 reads CSARGRQFYGYTF. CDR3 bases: TGCAGTGCTAGAGGGAGACAGTTCTATGGCTACACCTTC.

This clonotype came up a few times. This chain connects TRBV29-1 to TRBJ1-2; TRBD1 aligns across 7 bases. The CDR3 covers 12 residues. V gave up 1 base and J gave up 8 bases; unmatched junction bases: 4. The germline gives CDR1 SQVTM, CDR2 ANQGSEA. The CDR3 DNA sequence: TGCAGCGTTGAAGGACAGGGAGCGGGCTACACCTTC. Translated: CSVEGQGAGYTF.